The sequence of this T cell receptor beta chain was determined in a study of CD8 T cells in Susac syndrome. Background on the study: At the time of blood draw, patients with Susac syndrome were therapy-naive, receiving corticosteroids, or receiving intravenous immunoglobulin alone.

CDR1 SEHNR and CDR2 FQNEAQ come from the germline V gene (reference sequence). Trimming took off 2 bases at V and 3 bases at J, with 10 bases between the two ends. The CDR3 sequence is 14 residues long. Random hexamers primed reverse transcription of roughly 0.5 to 1 ug RNA. A single record per CDR3 protein comes from TCRdb applying MiXCR to the immunoSEQ multiplex PCR reads. In the table there are 75,000 to 100,000 distinct CDR3 sequences, 94% of which are singletons. The TCR was taken from a human donor with Susac syndrome. The material sequenced was CD8+ T cells from PBMCs. The chain uses TRBV7-9 and TRBJ1-2; D unresolved. Written as DNA, the CDR3 is TGTGCCAGCAGCTTAAATCCAGAAGACTATGGCTACACCTTC. Amino acids: CASSLNPEDYGYTF.